This is a list of T cell receptor beta chains from one sample in a study of patients and donors after allogeneic stem cell transplantation. TCRdb re-derived calls from the RT-PCR reads in MiXCR, one entry per CDR3 protein. There are about a million distinct CDR3 sequences in the sample; over 15% occur only once, and about 6% lies in the top ten. Sequences were obtained from blood, either unsorted or a sorted T cell fraction (not recorded which). The origin of the receptors is a human donor who was either an allogeneic HSCT recipient or a stem cell or donor lymphocyte infusion donor (not recorded which). It is not recorded whose cells these are; they may come from a transplant donor. Each CDR3 is given with its conserved first and last residue. The D gene is left open where the match is weak. Size is stated for part of the rows, as once, few or many counts, or as a class when the clone is expanded.

TRBD2,TRBJ2-1,.,TRBV7-8,CASSARRTSVNNEQFF,TGTGCCAGCAGCGCCCGTCGGACTAGCGTTAACAATGAGCAGTTCTTC
.,TRBJ2-7,.,TRBV9,CASSPGPSHSYEQYF,TGTGCCAGCAGCCCCGGTCCGTCCCACTCCTACGAGCAGTACTTC
.,TRBJ2-5,.,TRBV27,CASSSQGSPYQETQYF,TGTGCCAGCAGTTCCCAGGGCTCCCCGTACCAAGAGACCCAGTACTTC
.,TRBJ2-1,.,TRBV6-1,CASSLLRGNEQFF,TGTGCCAGCAGTCTCCTCCGCGGGAATGAGCAGTTCTTC
TRBD2,TRBJ2-1,.,TRBV6-2/TRBV6-3,CASSYSSGTSDFYNEQFF,TGTGCCAGCAGTTACTCTTCCGGGACTAGCGACTTCTACAATGAGCAGTTCTTC
TRBD1,TRBJ2-7,.,TRBV6-1,CASSPRTGPPYEQYF,TGTGCCAGCAGTCCGAGGACAGGGCCCCCCTACGAGCAGTACTTC
.,TRBJ2-7,.,TRBV6-1,CASSESVADSYEQYF,TGTGCCAGCAGTGAATCTGTAGCGGACTCCTACGAGCAGTACTTC
TRBD1,TRBJ2-3,.,TRBV27,CASSSPGTEPTDTQYF,TGTGCCAGCAGTTCACCCGGGACAGAACCCACAGATACGCAGTATTTT
TRBD2,TRBJ2-1,.,TRBV7-2,CASSTPGLAGFF,TGTGCCAGCAGCACCCCGGGACTAGCAGGGTTCTTC
.,TRBJ1-5,few,TRBV5-1,CASRPDPGHSNQPQHF,TGCGCCAGCAGACCGGATCCGGGCCATAGCAATCAGCCCCAGCATTTT
.,TRBJ2-7,.,TRBV7-2,CASSLGGKRSYEQYF,TGTGCCAGCAGCTTAGGCGGGAAGAGGTCCTACGAGCAGTACTTC
.,TRBJ1-5,few,TRBV20-1,CSARAVESRPENQPQHF,TGCAGTGCTAGAGCGGTTGAGAGTCGGCCAGAGAATCAGCCCCAGCATTTT
.,TRBJ2-4,many,TRBV10-3,CAIRGENIQYF,TGTGCCATCAGGGGCGAAAACATTCAGTACTTC
.,TRBJ2-5,many,TRBV12-3/TRBV12-4,CASTPGGGQETQYF,TGTGCCAGCACCCCCGGGGGCGGTCAAGAGACCCAGTACTTC
.,TRBJ1-2,.,TRBV9,CASSATGSQGYTF,TGTGCCAGCAGCGCCACAGGGAGTCAGGGCTACACCTTC
.,TRBJ2-7,.,TRBV4-2,CASSQDLQGSEQYF,TGTGCCAGCAGCCAAGATCTTCAGGGGAGCGAGCAGTACTTC